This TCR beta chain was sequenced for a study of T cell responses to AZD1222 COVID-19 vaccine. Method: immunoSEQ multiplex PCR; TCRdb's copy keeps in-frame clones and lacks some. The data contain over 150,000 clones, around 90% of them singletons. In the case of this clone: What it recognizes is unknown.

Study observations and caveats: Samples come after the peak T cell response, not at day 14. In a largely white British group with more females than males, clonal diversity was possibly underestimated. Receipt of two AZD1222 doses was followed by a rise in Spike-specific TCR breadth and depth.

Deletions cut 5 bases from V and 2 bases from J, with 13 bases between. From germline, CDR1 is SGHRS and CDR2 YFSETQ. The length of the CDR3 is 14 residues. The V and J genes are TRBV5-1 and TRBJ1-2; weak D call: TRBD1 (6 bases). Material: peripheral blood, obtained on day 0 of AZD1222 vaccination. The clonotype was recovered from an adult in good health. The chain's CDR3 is CASRSGTSNYGYTF. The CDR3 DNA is TGCGCCAGCAGGTCCGGGACAAGCAACTATGGCTACACCTTC. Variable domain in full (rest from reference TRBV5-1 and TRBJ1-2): KAGVTQTPRYLIKTRGQQVTLSCSPISGHRSVSWYQQTPGQGLQFLFEYFSETQRNKGNFPGRFSGRQFSNSRSEMNVSTLELGDSALYLCASRSGTSNYGYTFGSGTRLTVV.